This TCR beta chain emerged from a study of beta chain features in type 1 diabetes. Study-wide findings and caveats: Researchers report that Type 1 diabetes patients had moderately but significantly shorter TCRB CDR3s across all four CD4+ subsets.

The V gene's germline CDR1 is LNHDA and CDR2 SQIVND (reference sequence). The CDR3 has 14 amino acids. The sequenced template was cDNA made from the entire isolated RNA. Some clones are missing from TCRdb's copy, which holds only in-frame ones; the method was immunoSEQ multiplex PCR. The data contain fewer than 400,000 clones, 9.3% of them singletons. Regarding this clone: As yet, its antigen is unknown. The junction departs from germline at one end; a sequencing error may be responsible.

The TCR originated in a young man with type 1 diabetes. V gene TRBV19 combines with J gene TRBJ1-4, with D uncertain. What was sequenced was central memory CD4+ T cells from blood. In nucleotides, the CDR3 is TGTGCCAGTAGTACCGGAACAACTAATGAAAAACTGCTTTTT. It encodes CASSTGTTNEKLLF.